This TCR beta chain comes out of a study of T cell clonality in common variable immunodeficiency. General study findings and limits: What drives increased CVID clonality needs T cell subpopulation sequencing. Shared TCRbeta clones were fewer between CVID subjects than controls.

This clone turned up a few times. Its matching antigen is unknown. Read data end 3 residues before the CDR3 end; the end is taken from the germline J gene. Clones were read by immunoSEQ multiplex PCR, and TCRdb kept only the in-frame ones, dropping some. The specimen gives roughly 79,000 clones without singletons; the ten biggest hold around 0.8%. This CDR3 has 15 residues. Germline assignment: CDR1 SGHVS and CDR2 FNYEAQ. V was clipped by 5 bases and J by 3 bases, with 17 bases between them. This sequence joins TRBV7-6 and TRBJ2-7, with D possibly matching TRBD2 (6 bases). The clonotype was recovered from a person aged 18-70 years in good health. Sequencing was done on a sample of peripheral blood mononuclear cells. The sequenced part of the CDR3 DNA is TGTGCCAGCAGCCAGGGTTGGGGAGGTGGCTACGAG. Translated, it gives CASSQGWGGGYE. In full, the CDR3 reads CASSQGWGGGYEQYF.